The clone carrying this T cell receptor (beta chain) was picked up one time. No antigen is known for it. Germline CDR1 and CDR2: MNHNS and SASEGT. Trimming stripped 3 bases from V and 5 bases from J, with 10 bases between. The CDR3 consists of 13 residues. Only in-frame clones appear in the TCRdb table, and some are missing; sequencing was by immunoSEQ multiplex PCR. Here the sample spans more than 75,000 clones, approximately 91% being singletons. The source of the sample is a study of T cell responses to AZD1222 COVID-19 vaccine. Study-wide results and caveats: Spike-specific TCR breadth and depth rose after two AZD1222 doses. The sample set comprised mostly white British donors with more females, and clonal diversity was possibly underestimated.

This TCR derives from an adult who received the AZD1222 COVID-19 vaccine. V usage is TRBV6-1 and J usage is TRBJ2-5; weak D call: TRBD2 (6 bases). Here the sequenced sample was peripheral blood, taken 28 days after the second AZD1222 dose. CDR3 sequence (DNA): TGTGCCAGCAGTGAGAGGAGCGGGGAGACCCAGTACTTC. It specifies CASSERSGETQYF.